A selection of T cell receptor beta chains follows, all from one sample in a study of early T cells in non-severe SARS-CoV-2 infection. Each CDR3 protein gets one entry after TCRdb re-called the 5' RACE reads with MiXCR. The repertoire holds roughly 35,000 distinct CDR3 sequences, about 7% seen once, with approximately 4.1% in the top ten. The sample comprised whole blood. The receptors derive from an adult who was a healthcare worker with PCR-confirmed SARS-CoV-2 infection or an uninfected control (not recorded which). Each CDR3 is given with its conserved first and last residue. The order of the fields is D gene, J gene, CDR3 length, V gene, clone size, CDR3 protein, CDR3 DNA. D genes are given only for firm matches. Rows may omit the clone size; those that give it use once, few, many or a size class.

TRBD2 | TRBJ2-1 | 18 | TRBV19 | few | CASSIDPGTSAPYNEQFF | TGTGCCAGTAGTATAGACCCCGGGACTAGCGCGCCCTACAATGAGCAGTTCTTC
. | TRBJ2-3 | 11 | TRBV20-1 | medium-sized | CSAVRSAAQYF | TGCAGTGCGGTCCGGAGCGCTGCGCAGTATTTT
. | TRBJ2-1 | 15 | TRBV4-1 | many | CASSLMERAYNEQFF | TGCGCCAGCAGCCTCATGGAGCGGGCCTACAATGAGCAGTTCTTC
. | TRBJ1-3 | 13 | TRBV12-3/TRBV12-4 | many | CASSLTLGNTIYF | TGTGCCAGCAGTTTAACCCTTGGAAACACCATATATTTT
. | TRBJ2-3 | 11 | TRBV10-3 | . | CAIRTRDTQYF | TGTGCCATCAGGACTAGAGATACGCAGTATTTT
. | TRBJ1-6 | 16 | TRBV20-1 | many | CSANRIRTADNSPLHF | TGCAGTGCTAATCGTATCCGGACCGCCGATAATTCACCCCTCCACTTT
. | TRBJ2-1 | 15 | TRBV9 | many | CASSPGLIPYNEQFF | TGTGCCAGCAGCCCCGGACTGATCCCCTACAATGAGCAGTTCTTC
TRBD1 | TRBJ2-1 | 15 | TRBV11-2 | many | CASSQNRGTYNEQFF | TGTGCCAGCAGCCAGAACAGGGGAACCTACAATGAGCAGTTCTTC
. | TRBJ1-1 | 15 | TRBV12-3/TRBV12-4 | . | CASIPAGTKNTEAFF | TGTGCCAGCATTCCTGCCGGGACAAAGAACACTGAAGCTTTCTTT
TRBD2 | TRBJ2-2 | 15 | TRBV12-3/TRBV12-4 | many | CASSGLAGNTGELFF | TGTGCCAGCAGCGGACTAGCGGGGAACACCGGGGAGCTGTTTTTT
. | TRBJ2-7 | 13 | TRBV20-1 | medium-sized | CSATPGHGYEQYF | TGCAGTGCCACACCGGGACACGGCTACGAGCAGTACTTC
TRBD2 | TRBJ2-1 | 19 | TRBV28 | . | CASSLLAGGQQSSYNEQFF | TGTGCCAGCAGTTTACTAGCGGGAGGGCAGCAAAGCTCCTACAATGAGCAGTTCTTC
. | TRBJ2-1 | 14 | TRBV29-1 | medium-sized | CSAPVSSSYNEQFF | TGCAGCGCACCGGTGAGTAGCTCCTACAATGAGCAGTTCTTC
. | TRBJ2-5 | 13 | TRBV11-2 | many | CASSPGGPETQYF | TGTGCCAGCAGCCCCGGGGGGCCAGAGACCCAGTACTTC
. | TRBJ1-2 | 14 | TRBV13 | many | CASSSEAGPYGYTF | TGTGCCAGCAGCTCAGAAGCCGGTCCCTATGGCTACACCTTC
TRBD2 | TRBJ2-1 | 18 | TRBV28 | many | CASRSPSRVAGDYNEQFF | TGTGCCAGCAGATCCCCTAGTAGGGTAGCGGGAGACTACAATGAGCAGTTCTTC
. | TRBJ2-3 | 14 | TRBV18 | many | CASSPARGTDTQYF | TGTGCCAGCTCACCAGCAAGGGGCACAGATACGCAGTATTTT
. | TRBJ1-5 | 14 | TRBV19 | . | CASSMAALNQPQHF | TGTGCCAGTAGTATGGCAGCTCTCAATCAGCCCCAGCATTTT
TRBD1 | TRBJ1-5 | 17 | TRBV12-3/TRBV12-4 | many | CASSLSRTGRSSQPQHF | TGTGCCAGCAGTTTATCTCGGACAGGGCGCTCAAGTCAGCCCCAGCATTTT
TRBD1 | TRBJ2-1 | 15 | TRBV7-9 | . | CASSLVQGAEGEQFF | TGTGCCAGCAGCTTGGTACAGGGGGCGGAAGGTGAGCAGTTCTTC
TRBD2 | TRBJ2-1 | 18 | TRBV9 | many | CASSVGTGGRASDNEQFF | TGTGCCAGCAGCGTAGGAACGGGCGGGAGGGCCTCGGACAATGAGCAGTTCTTC
TRBD1 | TRBJ1-1 | 15 | TRBV20-1 | many | CSATPTEGANTEAFF | TGCAGTGCTACTCCGACAGAGGGGGCGAACACTGAAGCTTTCTTT
TRBD2 | TRBJ2-5 | 15 | TRBV28 | . | CASTIIGGYQETQYF | TGTGCCAGCACTATAATCGGGGGGTACCAAGAGACCCAGTACTTC
TRBD1 | TRBJ2-1 | 13 | TRBV29-1 | many | CSGDRISYNEQFF | TGCAGCGGGGACAGAATCTCCTACAATGAGCAGTTCTTC
. | TRBJ2-7 | 16 | TRBV12-3/TRBV12-4 | many | CASSLGSGALGYEQYF | TGTGCCAGCAGTTTGGGCTCAGGGGCCCTTGGGTACGAGCAGTACTTC
TRBD1 | TRBJ2-5 | 15 | TRBV4-1 | many | CASSRVRQGEETQYF | TGCGCCAGCAGCCGAGTGAGACAGGGGGAAGAGACCCAGTACTTC
TRBD1 | TRBJ1-1 | 17 | TRBV7-9 | many | CASSLGLRQGKKNEAFF | TGTGCCAGCAGCTTAGGTCTCAGACAGGGAAAGAAGAATGAAGCTTTCTTT
TRBD1 | TRBJ2-7 | 15 | TRBV5-1 | few | CASSLLPRTGYEQYF | TGCGCCAGCAGCTTGTTGCCCAGGACAGGCTACGAGCAGTACTTC
. | TRBJ2-3 | 14 | TRBV6-5 | . | CASSYGGSTDTQYF | TGTGCCAGCAGTTACGGGGGGAGCACAGATACGCAGTATTTT
. | TRBJ1-2 | 16 | TRBV7-9 | many | CASSLVIGRANYGYTF | TGTGCCAGCAGCTTAGTTATAGGGAGAGCTAACTATGGCTACACCTTC
. | TRBJ2-1 | 18 | TRBV27 | few | CASSLLGVTSFSYNEQFF | TGTGCCAGCAGTTTGCTAGGGGTTACTTCGTTCTCCTACAATGAGCAGTTCTTC
. | TRBJ1-2 | 13 | TRBV29-1 | many | CSVRVAGTNGYTF | TGCAGCGTCCGGGTCGCCGGGACGAATGGCTACACCTTC
TRBD2 | TRBJ2-7 | 16 | TRBV5-1 | many | CASSTGTSGRSGEQYF | TGCGCCAGCAGCACAGGGACTAGCGGGAGGTCTGGGGAGCAGTACTTC
. | TRBJ2-5 | 12 | TRBV6-6 | many | CASSYSQETQYF | TGTGCCAGCAGTTACTCTCAAGAGACCCAGTACTTC
. | TRBJ1-4 | 12 | TRBV2 | many | CASTGSNEKLFF | TGTGCCAGCACAGGGTCGAATGAAAAACTGTTTTTT
TRBD1 | TRBJ1-1 | 16 | TRBV20-1 | . | CSADAGTGGLNTEAFF | TGCAGTGCTGACGCCGGGACAGGGGGCTTGAACACTGAAGCTTTCTTT
. | TRBJ1-6 | 16 | TRBV28 | . | CASSPRLSSYNSPLHF | TGTGCCAGCAGTCCTCGACTGAGCTCCTATAATTCACCCCTCCACTTT
TRBD2 | TRBJ2-7 | 14 | TRBV19 | many | CASSTERETGEQYF | TGTGCCAGTAGTACGGAGCGGGAGACTGGCGAGCAGTACTTC
. | TRBJ1-1 | 15 | TRBV6-5 | few | CASSGRLTGNTEAFF | TGTGCCAGCAGTGGTCGCCTCACAGGGAACACTGAAGCTTTCTTT
. | TRBJ1-4 | 15 | TRBV12-3/TRBV12-4 | many | CASSIRRATNEKLFF | TGTGCCAGCAGTATTCGCCGTGCAACTAATGAAAAACTGTTTTTT
. | TRBJ2-4 | 16 | TRBV19 | . | CASSSGAGGTKNIQYF | TGTGCCAGTAGTTCGGGCGCCGGCGGGACCAAAAACATTCAGTACTTC
. | TRBJ1-5 | 16 | TRBV6-6 | few | CASRLDYGEGNQPQHF | TGTGCCAGCAGATTGGACTACGGTGAGGGCAATCAGCCCCAGCATTTT
. | TRBJ2-5 | 12 | TRBV28 | many | CASSFRRESQYF | TGTGCCAGCAGTTTCCGGAGGGAGAGCCAGTACTTC
. | TRBJ1-1 | 16 | TRBV5-4 | . | CASSLEPGAMNTEAFF | TGTGCCAGCAGCTTGGAACCGGGAGCAATGAACACTGAAGCTTTCTTT
TRBD2 | TRBJ2-3 | 19 | TRBV5-1 | many | CASSLEVSGRALRTDTQYF | TGCGCCAGCAGCTTGGAAGTGAGCGGGAGGGCCCTACGCACAGATACGCAGTATTTT
. | TRBJ2-7 | 11 | TRBV27 | many | CASQSSYEQYF | TGTGCCAGCCAAAGTTCCTACGAGCAGTACTTC
. | TRBJ1-2 | 13 | TRBV7-9 | many | CASSFLYGDGYTF | TGTGCCAGCAGCTTCCTCTACGGAGATGGCTACACCTTC
TRBD1 | TRBJ1-4 | 17 | TRBV4-1 | . | CASSQHHRGGTNEKLFF | TGCGCCAGCAGCCAACACCACAGGGGAGGGACTAATGAAAAACTGTTTTTT
. | TRBJ2-1 | 15 | TRBV7-7 | . | CASSLALDYPNEQFF | TGTGCTAGCAGCTTGGCTCTGGACTACCCCAATGAGCAGTTCTTC
. | TRBJ2-1 | 14 | TRBV7-6 | . | CASSFNRDSNEQFF | TGTGCCAGCAGCTTCAACCGGGACTCCAATGAGCAGTTCTTC
TRBD1 | TRBJ1-5 | 16 | TRBV20-1 | many | CSATGQGASMGQPQHF | TGCAGTGCTACAGGACAGGGGGCTAGCATGGGTCAGCCCCAGCATTTT
. | TRBJ2-1 | 17 | TRBV7-8 | few | CASSLAGPGTLGDEQFF | TGTGCCAGCAGCTTAGCGGGCCCCGGGACCCTCGGGGATGAGCAGTTCTTC
. | TRBJ1-5 | 12 | TRBV20-1 | many | CSARRAGQPQHF | TGCAGTGCTAGGAGGGCAGGTCAGCCCCAGCATTTT
. | TRBJ2-1 | 14 | TRBV20-1 | many | CSAYQGSSYNEQFF | TGCAGTGCTTACCAGGGAAGCTCCTACAATGAGCAGTTCTTC
. | TRBJ2-1 | 14 | TRBV4-1 | few | CASSQEGRDNEQFF | TGCGCCAGCAGCCAAGAGGGCCGGGACAATGAGCAGTTCTTC
. | TRBJ1-5 | 12 | TRBV7-2 | many | CASSAKYQPQHF | TGTGCCAGCAGCGCCAAGTATCAGCCCCAGCATTTT
TRBD1 | TRBJ2-1 | 15 | TRBV5-1 | many | CASSFGQAWGNEQFF | TGCGCCAGCAGCTTTGGACAGGCCTGGGGAAATGAGCAGTTCTTC
. | TRBJ2-5 | 11 | TRBV5-1 | . | CASSSRETQYF | TGCGCCAGCAGCTCTCGAGAGACCCAGTACTTC
. | TRBJ2-5 | 14 | TRBV6-5 | many | CASSYSWGEETQYF | TGTGCCAGCAGTTACTCGTGGGGGGAAGAGACCCAGTACTTC